This T cell receptor (beta chain) was captured by sequencing in a study of cytomegalovirus exposure and HLA in healthy donors. Study-wide results and limits: Listed as cytomegalovirus-associated were 164 TCR beta chains. Most TCR sequences were uncommon, yet certain public TCRs appeared in many donors.

V was clipped by 6 bases and J by 1 base, with 12 bases between them. Germline lookup yields CDR1 MNHEY and CDR2 SVGAGI. CDR3 length: 15 amino acids. For this clone: Antigen unknown.

This table comes from immunoSEQ multiplex PCR, and its TCRdb copy is limited to in-frame clones, with some not included. The table records roughly 250,000 clones, about 83% of them present only once. Sequencing input: PBMCs. This clonotype was sampled from a man between 18 and 29 years old in good health and CMV-seronegative. The genes are TRBV6-5 and TRBJ1-4, with a possible D match to TRBD1 (5 bases). The CDR3 coding sequence is TGTGCCAGCAGCCTCATGGGGGGAACTAATGAAAAACTGTTTTTT. Protein product: CASSLMGGTNEKLFF.